Listed here are 18 T cell receptor beta chains from one sample, sequenced in a study of cytomegalovirus exposure and HLA in healthy donors. PCR was performed using 60 Vbeta and 13 Jbeta primers. Clones were read by immunoSEQ multiplex PCR, and TCRdb kept only the in-frame ones, dropping some. The data contain 150,000 to 200,000 clones, roughly 85% of them seen just once; the ten biggest clones take up over 2.5%. Sample: PBMCs. Receptors originate from a man aged 30-40 years in good health and CMV-seropositive.

The chain uses TRBV7-2 and TRBJ2-7, with D maybe TRBD2 (6 bases). Trimming pared 5 bases from V and 0 bases from J, leaving 11 bases between. Germline CDR1 reads SGHTA; CDR2 reads FQGNSA. The CDR3 spans 14 residues. This CDR3 reads CASSGGVSSYEQYF. The CDR3 nucleotides read TGTGCCAGCAGCGGCGGGGTGAGCTCCTACGAGCAGTACTTC.

This rearrangement joins TRBV30 to TRBJ2-1; 12 bases match TRBD2. Germline V lookup: CDR1 GTSNPN, CDR2 SVGIG (reference sequence). The trim removed 0 bases at V and 6 bases at J, leaving 6 bases unmatched. The CDR3 contains 16 residues. In DNA form, the CDR3 reads TGTGCCTGGAGTGTATCGACTAGCGGGAGTAGCAATGAGCAGTTCTTC. The encoded protein is CAWSVSTSGSSNEQFF.

V usage is TRBV4-3 and J usage is TRBJ1-3; D gene uncertain. V shed 5 bases and J shed 0 bases, with 11 bases lying between them. Germline CDR1 and CDR2: LGHNA and YSLEER. This CDR3 region has 15 residues. Here the CDR3 DNA reads TGCGCCAGCAGCACCCGAGGAGGCTCTGGAAACACCATATATTTT. Translating it yields CASSTRGGSGNTIYF.

The chain recombines TRBV6-5 with TRBJ2-7; maybe TRBD1 (5 bases). Germline V lookup: CDR1 MNHEY, CDR2 SVGAGI. V was cut by 2 bases and J by 0 bases, with 8 bases left in between. The CDR3 is 14 residues long. Here the CDR3 DNA reads TGTGCCAGCAGTTACGGCAGGGCCTCCTACGAGCAGTACTTC. Translating gives CASSYGRASYEQYF.

The rearrangement joins TRBV4-1 to TRBJ2-1; TRBD2 might be the D (5 bases). The V and J ends lost 1 base and 2 bases respectively, with 6 bases between them. The CDR3 consists of 14 residues. From germline, CDR1 is MGHRA and CDR2 YSYEKL. The chain's CDR3 is CASSQVLAYNEQFF. The CDR3 DNA follows: TGCGCCAGCAGCCAAGTACTAGCCTACAATGAGCAGTTCTTC.

The chain has TRBV5-4 and TRBJ1-3; no definite D call. In germline, CDR1 is SGHNT, CDR2 YYREEE (reference sequence). This CDR3 comprises 14 residues. Trimming cost V 0 bases and J 0 bases, with 4 bases left between them. Here the CDR3 reads CASSLGVSGNTIYF. The CDR3 DNA follows: TGTGCCAGCAGCTTGGGAGTCTCTGGAAACACCATATATTTT.

To note about this clone: One end of the junction varies from germline; a read error may be responsible. This sequence joins TRBV7-7 and TRBJ2-1, with TRBD2 matching over 9 bases. The CDR3 spans 15 residues. Germline V CDR1 and CDR2: SSHAT, FNYEAQ (reference sequence). The CDR3 is CASSPTSGRYNEQFF. The CDR3 DNA reads as TGTGCTAGCAGCCCGACTAGCGGTCGCTACAATGAGCAGTTCTTC.

The chain links TRBV5-1 to TRBJ2-1; 9 nucleotides align to TRBD2. Trimming cost V 0 bases and J 0 bases; bases outside gene matches: 7. The CDR3 runs to 18 residues. CDR1 SGHRS and CDR2 YFSETQ come from the germline V gene. Written as DNA, the CDR3 is TGCGCCAGCAGCTTGGCCCGGGGTAGCGGGAGCTCCTACAATGAGCAGTTCTTC. Amino acid sequence: CASSLARGSGSSYNEQFF.

This chain links TRBV5-6 with TRBJ2-1; 7 nucleotides agree with TRBD2. The germline V gene encodes CDR1 SGHDT and CDR2 YYEEEE. This CDR3 spans 16 amino acids. The V gene end was trimmed by 4 bases and the J gene end by 4 bases; junction bases not matched to a gene: 11. The DNA for the CDR3 is TGTGCCAGCAGCATATTTCCCGGGACTACTTACAATGAGCAGTTCTTC. This gives the protein CASSIFPGTTYNEQFF.

The CDR3 loop reads CASSQVTGGGYTF. CDR3 in DNA: TGCGCCAGCAGCCAGGTCACAGGGGGAGGCTACACCTTC. The chain carries TRBV4-3 and TRBJ1-2, with 8 bases that match TRBD1. Per the germline V gene, CDR1 is LGHNA and CDR2 is YSLEER. This CDR3 spans 13 amino acids. The V segment lost 3 bases and the J segment 8 bases; nucleotides outside the gene matches: 5.

The chain carries TRBV30 and TRBJ1-2; no reliable D call. CDR1 is GTSNPN, CDR2 SVGIG, per germline (reference sequence). The CDR3 is made up of 13 amino acids. Trimming took 1 base from V and 8 from J, leaving 14 bases between them. CDR3 in amino acids: CAWSEEGRGGYTF. The CDR3 DNA is TGTGCCTGGAGTGAGGAGGGAAGAGGAGGCTACACCTTC.

CDR3 amino acids: CASSPKSGRNGANVLTF. The CDR3 DNA is TGTGCCAGCAGCCCGAAGAGCGGGAGGAATGGGGCCAACGTCCTGACTTTC. The chain is built from TRBV11-3 and TRBJ2-6; 9 bases are shared with TRBD2. V lost 5 bases to trimming and J lost 3 bases; unmatched junction nucleotides: 8. The germline V gene has CDR1 SGHNT and CDR2 YENEEA. The CDR3 loop spans 17 amino acids.

The gene calls are TRBV7-6 and TRBJ1-1; no firm D call. Germline V gene sequence: CDR1 SGHVS, CDR2 FNYEAQ. V lost 3 bases and J 0 bases, leaving 8 bases between the germline ends. CDR3 length equals 14 residues. The CDR3 DNA is TGTGCCAGCAGCTTCGGTGCCATGAACACTGAAGCTTTCTTT. It is translated as CASSFGAMNTEAFF. Complete variable domain (other parts from reference TRBV7-6 and TRBJ1-1): GAGVSQSPRYKVTKRGQDVALRCDPISGHVSLYWYRQALGQGPEFLTYFNYEAQQDKSGLPNDRFSAERPEGSISTLTIQRTEQRDSAMYRCASSFGAMNTEAFFGQGTRLTVV.

This sequence joins TRBV19 and TRBJ2-1; D possibly corresponds to TRBD2 (6 bases). From germline, CDR1 is LNHDA and CDR2 SQIVND (reference sequence). Trimming pared 9 bases from V and 2 bases from J, leaving 14 bases between. This CDR3 region has 14 residues. DNA of the CDR3: TGTGCCAGCCACCCGACGGGAGCCTACAATGAGCAGTTCTTC. Its protein is CASHPTGAYNEQFF.

The chain uses TRBV6-5 and TRBJ1-5, with D hard to call. Germline V CDR1 and CDR2: MNHEY, SVGAGI. Trimming shortened V by 5 bases and J by 6 bases, and 11 bases separated the two germline ends. The CDR3 runs 13 residues. This CDR3 is CASSPSETQPQHF. CDR3 nucleotide sequence: TGTGCCAGCAGTCCCTCAGAAACTCAGCCCCAGCATTTT.

The table lists this clone with a count of one. V usage is TRBV2 and J usage is TRBJ2-1; 7 bases fit TRBD1. The junction had 12 bases not matched to a gene; V was cut back by 8 bases and J by 5 bases. The CDR3 has 15 amino acids. Germline CDR1 and CDR2: SNHLY and FYNNEI. DNA of the CDR3: TGTGCCAGCCTCCTTCAGGGACAGAAGGACAATGAGCAGTTCTTC. Protein: CASLLQGQKDNEQFF.

The chain has TRBV4-3 and TRBJ1-2; perhaps TRBD1 as D (6 bases). With 1 base removed from V and 4 bases from J, the gap between germline ends came to 19 bases. This CDR3 comprises 17 residues. The V gene's germline CDR1 is LGHNA and CDR2 YSLEER. The CDR3 region has the DNA TGCGCCAGCAGCCAAGCGCCCGCCGGGGGGCTGGCCTATGGCTACACCTTC. It yields the protein CASSQAPAGGLAYGYTF.

J is TRBJ1-1 and V is TRBV19, with TRBD1 matching 10 bases. Germline V CDR1 and CDR2: LNHDA, SQIVND (reference sequence). The CDR3 extends over 16 amino acids. J was trimmed by 0 bases and V by 6 bases; bases with no gene match: 7. In DNA form, the CDR3 reads TGTGCCAGTAGAGACGGGGACAGGGGAATGAACACTGAAGCTTTCTTT. The encoded protein is CASRDGDRGMNTEAFF.